This TCR beta chain was obtained from a study of T cell responses to AZD1222 COVID-19 vaccine. For the study at large: Second-dose intervals of approximately 4 or approximately 12 weeks were pooled.

This clone was seen only once. The antigen is undetermined. Per germline, CDR1 SNHLY and CDR2 FYNNEI. The CDR3 runs to 14 residues. The V gene lost 5 bases and the J gene lost 3 bases, with 13 bases spanning the gap. General study results and limits: Rises in breadth and depth of Spike-specific TCRs came after two AZD1222 doses. Baseline testing showed seropositivity in only a handful of AZD1222 recipients.

Measured with immunoSEQ multiplex PCR; TCRdb has only the in-frame clones, and not every one. The sample has 95,000 to 150,000 clones, approximately 85% seen once; the top ten hold about 8.6%. The sequencing here drew on peripheral blood, taken on day 0 of AZD1222 vaccination. The receptor comes from an adult in good health. V usage is TRBV2 and J usage is TRBJ1-2; no reliable D call. In DNA form, the CDR3 reads TGTGCCAGCAGTCCGGAGATACTCCACTATGGCTACACCTTC. Residues: CASSPEILHYGYTF.